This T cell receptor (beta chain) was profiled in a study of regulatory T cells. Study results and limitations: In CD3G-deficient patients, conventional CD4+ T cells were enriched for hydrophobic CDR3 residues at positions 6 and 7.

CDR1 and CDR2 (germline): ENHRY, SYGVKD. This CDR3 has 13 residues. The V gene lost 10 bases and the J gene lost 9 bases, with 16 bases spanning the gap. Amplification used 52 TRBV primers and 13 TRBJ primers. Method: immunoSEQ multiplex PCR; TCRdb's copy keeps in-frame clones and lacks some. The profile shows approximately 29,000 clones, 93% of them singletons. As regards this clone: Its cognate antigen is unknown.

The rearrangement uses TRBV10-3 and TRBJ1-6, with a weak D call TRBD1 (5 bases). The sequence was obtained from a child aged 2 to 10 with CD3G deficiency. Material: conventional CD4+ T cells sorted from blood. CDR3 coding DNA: TGTGCCACGCGGGCCCCAGGGAGTTCACCCCTCCACTTT. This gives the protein CATRAPGSSPLHF.